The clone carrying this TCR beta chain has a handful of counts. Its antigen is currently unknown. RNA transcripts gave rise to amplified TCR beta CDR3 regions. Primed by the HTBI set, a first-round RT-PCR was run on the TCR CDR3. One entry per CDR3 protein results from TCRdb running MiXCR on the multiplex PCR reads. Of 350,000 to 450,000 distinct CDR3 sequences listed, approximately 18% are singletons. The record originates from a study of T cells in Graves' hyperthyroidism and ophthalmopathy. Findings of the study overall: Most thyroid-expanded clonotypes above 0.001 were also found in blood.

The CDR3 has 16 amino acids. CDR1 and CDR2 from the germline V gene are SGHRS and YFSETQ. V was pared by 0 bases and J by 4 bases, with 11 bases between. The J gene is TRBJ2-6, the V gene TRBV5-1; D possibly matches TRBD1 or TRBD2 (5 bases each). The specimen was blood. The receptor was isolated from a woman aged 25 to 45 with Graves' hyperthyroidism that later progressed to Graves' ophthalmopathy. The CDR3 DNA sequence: TGCGCCAGCAGCTTGGATTGGGGGACCGGGGCCAACGTCCTGACTTTC. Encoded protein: CASSLDWGTGANVLTF. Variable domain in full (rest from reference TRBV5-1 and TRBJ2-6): KAGVTQTPRYLIKTRGQQVTLSCSPISGHRSVSWYQQTPGQGLQFLFEYFSETQRNKGNFPGRFSGRQFSNSRSEMNVSTLELGDSALYLCASSLDWGTGANVLTFGAGSRLTVL.